This T cell receptor beta chain stems from a study of cytomegalovirus exposure and HLA in healthy donors. Germline-derived CDR1 and CDR2 are SQVTM and ANQGSEA. The CDR3 length is 13 residues. The V end was cut by 7 bases, the J end by 7 bases, with 14 bases between. The PCR employed 60 Vbeta primers together with 13 Jbeta primers. Some clones are missing from TCRdb's copy, which holds only in-frame ones; the method was immunoSEQ multiplex PCR. Listed are some 71,000 clones; over 1.5% falls within the top ten. Broader study findings: Earlier results showed most TCR beta V segments being productive about 87% or about 30% of the time.

Remarks on this clone: No antigen is known for it. This CDR3 is also generated by other DNA sequences in the sample.

The sample comprised PBMCs. The chain recombines TRBV29-1 with TRBJ1-6, with D maybe TRBD1 (5 bases). This TCR was recovered from a woman aged 25 to 39 in good health and CMV-seronegative. The CDR3 DNA sequence: TGCAGCGCTCAGACAGTTGGGAATTCACCCCTCCACTTT. Translating gives CSAQTVGNSPLHF.